The clone carrying this T cell receptor beta chain was recorded once. The antigen remains unidentified. The CDR3 totals 15 residues. With 2 bases removed from V and 3 bases from J, the gap between germline ends came to 16 bases. Germline V gene lookup returns CDR1 DFQATT and CDR2 SNEGSKA (reference sequence). The record originates from a study of T-cell reconstitution after alpha-beta-depleted transplantation in children. Study results and caveats: A year post-transplant, T-cell counts and diversity derived mostly from newly produced T cells.

Preparation of the TCRbeta library used unique molecular identifiers. TCRdb reprocessed the PCR reads with MiXCR, giving one entry per CDR3 protein. The sample has 400,000 to 450,000 distinct CDR3 sequences, 43% seen once. The starting material was PBMCs, obtained before TCRalphabeta/CD19-depleted stem cell transplant. V usage is TRBV20-1 and J usage is TRBJ2-5; D may be TRBD1 or TRBD2 (5 bases each). The receptor was isolated from a girl aged 2 to 10 with aplastic anemia, due to receive a stem cell transplant. The DNA of the CDR3 is TGCAGTGCTAGATCGGATGCAGGGAGAGAAGAGACCCAGTACTTC. This sequence encodes CSARSDAGREETQYF.